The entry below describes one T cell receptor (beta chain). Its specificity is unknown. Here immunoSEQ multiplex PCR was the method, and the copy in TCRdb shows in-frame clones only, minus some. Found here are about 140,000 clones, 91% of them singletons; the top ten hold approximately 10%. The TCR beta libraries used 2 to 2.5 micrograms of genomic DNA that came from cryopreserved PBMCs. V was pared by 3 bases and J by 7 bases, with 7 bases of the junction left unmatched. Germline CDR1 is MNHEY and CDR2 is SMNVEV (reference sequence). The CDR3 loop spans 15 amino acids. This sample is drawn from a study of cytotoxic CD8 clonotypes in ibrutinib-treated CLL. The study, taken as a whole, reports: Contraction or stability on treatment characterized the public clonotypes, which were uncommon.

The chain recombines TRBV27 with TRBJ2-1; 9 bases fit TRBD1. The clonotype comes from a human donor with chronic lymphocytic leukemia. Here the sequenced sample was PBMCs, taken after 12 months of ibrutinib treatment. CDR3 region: CASSFLGQGRNEQFF. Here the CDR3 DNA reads TGTGCCAGCAGTTTTCTGGGACAGGGTAGAAATGAGCAGTTCTTC.